The 10 T cell receptor beta chains listed next were all sequenced from one sample in a study of blood T cell repertoires in COVID-19. Profiling relied on immunoSEQ multiplex PCR, and the TCRdb table lists in-frame clones only, not all of them. The sample yields under 85,000 clones, 85% to 90% seen once. The specimen was peripheral blood. Source of these receptors: a man aged 70 or older with active or convalescent COVID-19.

This chain links TRBV30 with TRBJ1-4; D remains ambiguous. The germline CDR1 and CDR2 sequences are GTSNPN and SVGIG (reference sequence). CDR3 size: 15 residues. The V end was cut by 4 bases, the J end by 0 bases, with 12 bases between. CDR3 residues: CAWTRGGATNEKLFF. The CDR3 DNA is TGTGCCTGGACCCGTGGAGGAGCAACTAATGAAAAACTGTTTTTT.

The chain joins TRBV12-5 to TRBJ1-1; D may be TRBD1 (6 bases). Per the germline V gene, CDR1 is LGHNT and CDR2 is FRNRAP. The CDR3 loop spans 16 amino acids. The ends were cut back, 2 bases at V and 0 bases at J, with 13 bases in the middle. For the CDR3, the DNA is TGTGCTAGTGGTTTGACAAAGGGGGGGATGAACACTGAAGCTTTCTTT. It translates to CASGLTKGGMNTEAFF.

The rearrangement links TRBV6-1 to TRBJ1-3; D gene unclear. V lost 0 bases and J lost 0, with 9 bases in between. The CDR3 covers 16 residues. CDR1 is MNHNS, CDR2 SASEGT, per germline. The CDR3 DNA reads as TGTGCCAGCAGTGAAGCGCAGGCCTACTCTGGAAACACCATATATTTT. It encodes CASSEAQAYSGNTIYF.

This clone came up a few times. The chain employs TRBV27 and TRBJ2-7; D perhaps matches TRBD1 (6 bases). The V and J ends lost 2 bases and 1 base respectively, with 9 bases between them. The length of the CDR3 is 14 residues. CDR1 is MNHEY and CDR2 is SMNVEV in the germline V gene (reference sequence). The CDR3 nucleotides read TGTGCCAGCAGTTTACAGGGGCGATCCTACGAGCAGTACTTC. The encoded protein is CASSLQGRSYEQYF.

This chain uses TRBV6-2 or TRBV6-3 with TRBJ1-5; perhaps TRBD1 as D (5 bases). The CDR3 contains 13 residues. The V end lost 6 bases, the J end lost 6 bases, and 12 bases lay between the germline ends. The V gene's germline CDR1 is MNHEY and CDR2 SVGEGT. CDR3 in DNA: TGTGCCAGCAGCGGACAATTAGGTCAGCCCCAGCATTTT. Its translation is CASSGQLGQPQHF.

The V call is TRBV7-2, the J call TRBJ2-7; D possibly corresponds to TRBD1 (6 bases). In germline, CDR1 is SGHTA, CDR2 FQGNSA. V dropped 1 base and J dropped 2 bases, with 12 bases sitting between them. CDR3 size: 15 residues. The CDR3 DNA is TGTGCCAGCAGCTTAGTACCAGGGGACGCCTACGAGCAGTACTTC. Encoded protein: CASSLVPGDAYEQYF.

This clone was found once. The V gene is TRBV19, the J gene TRBJ1-5; D remains unclear. The CDR3 is 12 amino acids. Germline lookup yields CDR1 LNHDA and CDR2 SQIVND (reference sequence). The ends were cut back, 5 bases at V and 11 bases at J, with 13 bases in the middle. The CDR3 region has the DNA TGTGCCAGTAGTTCTCGGTGGGCGACCCAGCATTTT. This encodes CASSSRWATQHF.

The J gene is TRBJ2-5, the V gene TRBV21-1; the table calls TRBD1, which could not be checked here. TRBV21-1 is classified as a pseudogene. CDR3 size: 15 residues. The CDR3 region is CASKKGGTGQETQYF. The CDR3 region has the DNA TGTGCCAGCAAAAAAGGGGGGACAGGGCAAGAGACCCAGTACTTC.

The V and J genes are TRBV30 and TRBJ2-5, with D tentatively TRBD1 (6 bases). Germline CDR1 is GTSNPN and CDR2 is SVGIG (reference sequence). Trimming cost V 2 bases and J 7 bases, with 17 bases left between them. This CDR3 comprises 14 residues. The CDR3 DNA follows: TGTGCCTGGAGTCAGGGGCCCGACCCGCCGACCCAGTACTTC. It encodes CAWSQGPDPPTQYF.

The chain combines TRBV3-1 (or the pseudogene TRBV3-2) with TRBJ1-2; 7 bases are a match to TRBD1. There are 16 residues in the CDR3. Germline CDR1 is LGHDT and CDR2 is YNNKEL (reference sequence). The V gene end was trimmed by 4 bases and the J gene end by 6 bases; junction bases not matched to a gene: 14. CDR3: CASSPKKNRGEDGYTF. In DNA, the CDR3 is TGTGCCAGCAGCCCTAAAAAGAACAGGGGTGAAGATGGCTACACCTTC.